The clone carrying this TCR beta chain occurred many times. Its cognate antigen is unknown. After 5'RACE with constant-segment primers, TCR alpha and TCR beta cDNA libraries carrying sample barcodes and UMIs were obtained. TCRdb re-derived calls from the 5' RACE reads in MiXCR, one entry per CDR3 protein. The profile shows under 90,000 distinct CDR3 sequences, around 14% of them singletons. The source of the sample is a study of T-cell memory formation after mild COVID-19. General study points: The main location of contracting CD4+ clones was CM and EM, and that of contracting CD8+ clones was EMRA.

The germline V and J ends were trimmed by 4 bases and 2 bases, with 13 bases remaining between them. The CDR3 is made up of 15 amino acids. The germline gives CDR1 MNHEY, CDR2 SVGEGT. Sequencing was performed on PBMCs or a T cell subset sorted from them (not recorded which). The TCR originated in an adult woman who had mild COVID-19 (a few samples of this study predate the infection). Cell type and time point are not known. V gene TRBV6-2 or TRBV6-3 combines with J gene TRBJ2-3; D possibly corresponds to TRBD2 (5 bases). Here the CDR3 reads CASSSVGMHTDTQYF. In DNA form, the CDR3 reads TGTGCCAGCAGTTCCGTCGGGATGCACACAGATACGCAGTATTTT.